Shown below are 11 T cell receptor beta chains from a single sample sequenced in a study of regulatory T cells in long-lasting Graves disease. Arm-PCR of CDR3 regions with iRepertoire HTBI primers generated TCR beta libraries. In TCRdb, the multiplex PCR reads were re-called with MiXCR into one record per CDR3 protein. The data show a few hundred thousand distinct CDR3 sequences, about 17% seen once. Time point here: newly diagnosed GD, antithyroid drugs for less than 3 months. Isolated PBMC RNA provided the starting material for the TCR library. These data also featured in a second study, about T cells in Graves' hyperthyroidism and ophthalmopathy.

This sample comprised peripheral blood mononuclear cells (PBMCs), obtained at new diagnosis, from a patient treated with antithyroid drugs. These receptors were collected from a woman aged 30 to 39 with Graves disease.

There are many counts of this clonotype. The chain recombines TRBV7-6 with TRBJ2-1; no reliable D call. Germline CDR1 reads SGHVS; CDR2 reads FNYEAQ. V lost 5 bases and J 1 base, leaving 6 bases between the germline ends. There are 13 residues in the CDR3. The CDR3 region has the DNA TGTGCCAGCAGCCCGGCTTCCTACAATGAGCAGTTCTTC. Amino acid sequence: CASSPASYNEQFF.

On this clonotype: This may be a read error: a much more frequent sequence differs by one nucleotide. V is TRBV7-2 and J is TRBJ1-5; maybe TRBD1 (5 bases). The ends were cut back, 4 bases at V and 9 bases at J, with 13 bases in the middle. Germline CDR1 is SGHTA and CDR2 is FQGNSA. The CDR3 spans 13 residues. This chain's CDR3 is CASSSGREWPQHF. CDR3 coding DNA: TGTGCCAGCAGCTCTGGCAGGGAGTGGCCCCAGCATTTT.

This clonotype was recorded many times. The V and J genes are TRBV5-1 and TRBJ2-1, with D perhaps matching TRBD2 (5 bases). V was shortened by 0 bases and J by 10 bases, with 14 bases between the two germline ends. This CDR3 spans 14 amino acids. Germline CDR1 is SGHRS and CDR2 is YFSETQ. This chain's CDR3 is CASSLGLPTREQFF. In DNA form, the CDR3 reads TGCGCCAGCAGCTTGGGACTACCGACCAGAGAGCAGTTCTTC. The full variable domain, in which reference TRBV5-1 and TRBJ2-1 provide the parts outside the CDR3, is KAGVTQTPRYLIKTRGQQVTLSCSPISGHRSVSWYQQTPGQGLQFLFEYFSETQRNKGNFPGRFSGRQFSNSRSEMNVSTLELGDSALYLCASSLGLPTREQFFGPGTRLTVL.

This clonotype was picked up one time. The chain is built from TRBV7-2 and TRBJ2-3; TRBD2 aligns across 13 bases. The CDR3 consists of 16 residues. The V segment lost 5 bases and the J segment 5 bases; nucleotides outside the gene matches: 7. In germline, CDR1 is SGHTA, CDR2 FQGNSA. CDR3 bases: TGTGCCAGCAGCCAACTAGCGGGGGGGCCTGGAGATACGCAGTATTTT. Amino acids: CASSQLAGGPGDTQYF.

This clonotype occurred many times. J is TRBJ2-7 and V is TRBV20-1; tentative D call: TRBD2 (8 bases). CDR1 and CDR2 from the germline V gene are DFQATT and SNEGSKA (reference sequence). This CDR3 comprises 15 residues. Trimming shortened V by 3 bases and J by 1 base, and 16 bases separated the two germline ends. CDR3 residues: CSASSGVGQSYEQYF. The CDR3 nucleotides are TGCAGTGCTAGTAGCGGGGTGGGACAGTCCTACGAGCAGTACTTC.

This clonotype was recorded at least ten times. CDR3 protein: CAISPLGAPGTDTQYF. As DNA, the CDR3 is TGTGCCATCAGCCCTCTGGGCGCCCCTGGCACAGATACGCAGTATTTT. The genes are TRBV10-3 and TRBJ2-3; D unresolved. The V end was cut by 6 bases, the J end by 1 base, with 17 bases between. Per the germline V gene, CDR1 is ENHRY and CDR2 is SYGVKD. This CDR3 contains 16 residues.

This clonotype has ten or more counts. This rearrangement joins TRBV5-5 to TRBJ1-2; D unresolved. The V end lost 2 bases, the J end lost 0 bases, and 11 bases lay between the germline ends. The CDR3 has 15 residues. The V gene's germline CDR1 is SGHKS and CDR2 YYEKEE (reference sequence). The CDR3 DNA reads TGTGCCAGCAGCTTATCCGGGGAGGCTAACTATGGCTACACCTTC. Its translation: CASSLSGEANYGYTF.

This clonotype has ten or more counts. The chain employs TRBV12-3 or TRBV12-4 and TRBJ2-7; 10 positions match TRBD1. The trim removed 8 bases at V and 4 bases at J, leaving 14 bases unmatched. The CDR3 totals 16 residues. The CDR3 here is CASASPWDRGLYEQYF. The CDR3 bases are TGTGCCAGCGCCTCCCCCTGGGACAGGGGTTTGTACGAGCAGTACTTC.

At least ten counts were recorded for this clonotype. The V gene is TRBV19, the J gene TRBJ1-1; TRBD1 matches at 8 bases. The CDR3 length is 19 residues. V was pared by 10 bases and J by 3 bases, with 25 bases of the junction left unmatched. From germline, CDR1 is LNHDA and CDR2 SQIVND (reference sequence). In DNA form, the CDR3 reads TGTGCCACCCGAAAGGGCACCGGGACAGGAGGTAGTTTGGACACTGAAGCTTTCTTT. Protein product: CATRKGTGTGGSLDTEAFF.

J is TRBJ2-7 and V is TRBV7-6; the D gene is possibly TRBD1 (6 bases). Trimming took 5 bases from V and 3 from J, leaving 11 bases between them. This CDR3 contains 13 residues. Germline CDR1 SGHVS, CDR2 FNYEAQ. The CDR3 nucleotides read TGTGCCAGCAGCATAGGGGGTGACTACGAGCAGTACTTC. Its protein product is CASSIGGDYEQYF. Full variable domain (outside the CDR3, taken from reference TRBV7-6 and TRBJ2-7): GAGVSQSPRYKVTKRGQDVALRCDPISGHVSLYWYRQALGQGPEFLTYFNYEAQQDKSGLPNDRFSAERPEGSISTLTIQRTEQRDSAMYRCASSIGGDYEQYFGPGTRLTVT.

This clonotype was recorded many times. The chain joins TRBV9 to TRBJ2-3, with a possible D match to TRBD2 (5 bases). This CDR3 has 13 amino acids. Trimming took off 0 bases at V and 5 bases at J, with 7 bases between the two ends. CDR1 SGDLS and CDR2 YYNGEE come from the germline V gene. CDR3 protein: CASSVAGKDTQYF. CDR3 nucleotide sequence: TGTGCCAGCAGCGTAGCGGGGAAAGATACGCAGTATTTT.